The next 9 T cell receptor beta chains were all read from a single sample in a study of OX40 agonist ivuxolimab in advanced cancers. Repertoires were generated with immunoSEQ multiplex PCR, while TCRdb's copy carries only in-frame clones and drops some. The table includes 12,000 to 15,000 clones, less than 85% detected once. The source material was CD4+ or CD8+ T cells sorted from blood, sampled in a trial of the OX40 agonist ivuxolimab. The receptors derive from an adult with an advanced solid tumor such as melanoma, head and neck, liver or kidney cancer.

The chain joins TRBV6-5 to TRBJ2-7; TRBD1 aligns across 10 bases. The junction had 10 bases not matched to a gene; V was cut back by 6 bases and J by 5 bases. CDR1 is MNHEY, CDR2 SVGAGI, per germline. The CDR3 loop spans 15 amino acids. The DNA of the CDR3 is TGTGCCAGCAGCTCCTGGACAGGGGGAAGGAACGAGCAGTACTTC. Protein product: CASSSWTGGRNEQYF.

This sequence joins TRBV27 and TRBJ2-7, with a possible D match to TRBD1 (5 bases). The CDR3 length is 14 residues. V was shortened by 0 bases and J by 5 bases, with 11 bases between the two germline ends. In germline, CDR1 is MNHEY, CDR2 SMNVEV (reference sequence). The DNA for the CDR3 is TGTGCCAGCAGTTTATCACTGCAGGGCGACGAGCAGTACTTC. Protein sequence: CASSLSLQGDEQYF.

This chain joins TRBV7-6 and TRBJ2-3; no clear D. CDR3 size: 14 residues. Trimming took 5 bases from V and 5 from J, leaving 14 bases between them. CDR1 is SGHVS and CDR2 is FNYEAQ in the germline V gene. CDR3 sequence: CASSPYSRRDTQYF. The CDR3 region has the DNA TGTGCCAGCAGCCCCTATTCCCGGAGAGATACGCAGTATTTT.

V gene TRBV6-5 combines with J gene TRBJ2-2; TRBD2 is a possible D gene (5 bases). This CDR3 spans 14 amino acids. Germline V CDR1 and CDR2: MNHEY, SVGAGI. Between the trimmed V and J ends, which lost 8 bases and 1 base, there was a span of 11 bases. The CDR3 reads CASAFSVNTGELFF. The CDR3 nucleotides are TGTGCCAGCGCCTTTAGCGTGAACACCGGGGAGCTGTTTTTT.

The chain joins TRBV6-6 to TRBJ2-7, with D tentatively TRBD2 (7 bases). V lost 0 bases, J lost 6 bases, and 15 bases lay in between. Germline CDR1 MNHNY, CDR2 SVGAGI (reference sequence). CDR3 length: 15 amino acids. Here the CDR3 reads CASSYSIGRGVEQYF. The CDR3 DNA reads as TGTGCCAGCAGTTACTCTATAGGGAGGGGGGTCGAGCAGTACTTC.

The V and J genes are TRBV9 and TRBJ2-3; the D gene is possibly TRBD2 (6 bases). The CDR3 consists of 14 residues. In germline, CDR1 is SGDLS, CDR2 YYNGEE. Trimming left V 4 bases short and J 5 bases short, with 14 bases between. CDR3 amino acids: CASSSGGWKDTQYF. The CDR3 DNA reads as TGTGCCAGCAGCTCTGGGGGGTGGAAAGATACGCAGTATTTT.

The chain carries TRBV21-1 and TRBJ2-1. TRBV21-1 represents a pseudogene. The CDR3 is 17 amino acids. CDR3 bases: TGTGCCAGCAGCAAAGTGTGTAAGGGAAAAAATTACAATGAGCAGTTCTTC. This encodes CASSKVCKGKNYNEQFF.

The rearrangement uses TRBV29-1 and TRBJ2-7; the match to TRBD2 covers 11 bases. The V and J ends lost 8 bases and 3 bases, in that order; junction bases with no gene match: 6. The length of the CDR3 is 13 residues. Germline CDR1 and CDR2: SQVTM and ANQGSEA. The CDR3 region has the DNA TGCAGCTATAAGACTAGCGGGATCTACGAGCAGTACTTC. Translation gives CSYKTSGIYEQYF.

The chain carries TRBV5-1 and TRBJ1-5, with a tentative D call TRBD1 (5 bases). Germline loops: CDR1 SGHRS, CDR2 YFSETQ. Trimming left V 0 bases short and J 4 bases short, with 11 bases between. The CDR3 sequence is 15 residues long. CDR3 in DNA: TGCGCCAGCAGCTTGGACGGGGCGGGGAATCAGCCCCAGCATTTT. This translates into CASSLDGAGNQPQHF.